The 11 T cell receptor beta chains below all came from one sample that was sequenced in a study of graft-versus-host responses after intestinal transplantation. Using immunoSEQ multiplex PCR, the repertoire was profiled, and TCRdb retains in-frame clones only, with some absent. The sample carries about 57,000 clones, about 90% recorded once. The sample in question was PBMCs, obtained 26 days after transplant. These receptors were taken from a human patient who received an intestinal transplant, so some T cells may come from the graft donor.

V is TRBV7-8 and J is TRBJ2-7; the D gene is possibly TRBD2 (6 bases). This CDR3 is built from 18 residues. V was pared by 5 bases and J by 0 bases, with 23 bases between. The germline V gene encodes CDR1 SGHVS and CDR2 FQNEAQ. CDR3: CASSRRGSRRDFSYEQYF. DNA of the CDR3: TGTGCCAGCAGCAGACGGGGGAGTCGGAGGGACTTCTCCTACGAGCAGTACTTC.

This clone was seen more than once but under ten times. Here the CDR3 DNA reads TGTGCCAGCAGCCCGTGGAGGGACGGGCCAGACACTGAAGCTTTCTTT. Residues: CASSPWRDGPDTEAFF. The chain combines TRBV28 with TRBJ1-1; D might be TRBD1 (5 bases). CDR3 length: 16 residues. Trimming took 6 bases from V and 3 from J, leaving 20 bases between them. The V gene's germline CDR1 is MDHEN and CDR2 SYDVKM.

CDR3 sequence reads: CASSQSPGGFETQYF. The CDR3 DNA follows: TGTGCCAGCAGCCAAAGCCCGGGGGGTTTTGAGACCCAGTACTTC. The chain joins TRBV7-3 to TRBJ2-5; 7 bases line up with TRBD2. This CDR3 comprises 15 residues. V shed 5 bases, J shed 5 bases, and the junction held 11 bases outside the gene matches. Germline V gene lookup returns CDR1 SGHTA and CDR2 FQGTGA.

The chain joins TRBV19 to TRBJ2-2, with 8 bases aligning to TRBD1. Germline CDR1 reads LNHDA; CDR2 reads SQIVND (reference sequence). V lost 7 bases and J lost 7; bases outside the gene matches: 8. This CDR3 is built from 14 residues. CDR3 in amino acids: CASTGGKVNGELFF. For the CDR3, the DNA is TGTGCCAGTACAGGGGGCAAAGTGAACGGGGAGCTGTTTTTT.

The DNA for the CDR3 is TGTGCCAGCAGCTTGGCCGGTCGGGGGGCAGATACGCAGTATTTT. Translation gives CASSLAGRGADTQYF. This rearrangement joins TRBV5-4 to TRBJ2-3, with 7 bases lining up with TRBD2. In germline, CDR1 is SGHNT, CDR2 YYREEE (reference sequence). There are 15 residues in the CDR3. With V trimmed by 0 bases and J by 4 bases, 5 bases remained unmatched.

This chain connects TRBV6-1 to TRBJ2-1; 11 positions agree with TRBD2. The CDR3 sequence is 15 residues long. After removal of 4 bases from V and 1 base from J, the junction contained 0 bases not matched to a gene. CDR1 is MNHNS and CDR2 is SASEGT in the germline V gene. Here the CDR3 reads CASSVAGGSYNEQFF. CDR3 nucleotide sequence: TGTGCCAGCAGTGTAGCGGGGGGGTCCTACAATGAGCAGTTCTTC.

The CDR3, as DNA: TGTGCCAGCAGCCACGGGACAGAGCAGTTCTTC. Residues: CASSHGTEQFF. The rearrangement uses TRBV27 and TRBJ2-1; TRBD1 might be the D (6 bases). V lost 6 bases, J lost 10 bases, and 10 bases lay in between. This CDR3 is 11 amino acids long. Germline V lookup: CDR1 MNHEY, CDR2 SMNVEV (reference sequence).

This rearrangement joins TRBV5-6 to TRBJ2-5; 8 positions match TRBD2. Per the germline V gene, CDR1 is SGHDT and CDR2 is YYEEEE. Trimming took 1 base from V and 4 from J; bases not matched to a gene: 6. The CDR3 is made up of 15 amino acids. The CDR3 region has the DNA TGTGCCAGCAGCTTGTTTAGCGGGAAGCGAGAGACCCAGTACTTC. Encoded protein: CASSLFSGKRETQYF.

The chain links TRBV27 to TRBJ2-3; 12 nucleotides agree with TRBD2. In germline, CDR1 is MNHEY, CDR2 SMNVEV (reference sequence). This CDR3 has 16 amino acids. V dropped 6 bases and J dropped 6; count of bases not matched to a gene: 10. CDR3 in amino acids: CASRLSTSGRADTQYF. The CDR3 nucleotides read TGTGCCAGCAGGCTCTCGACTAGCGGGAGAGCGGATACGCAGTATTTT.

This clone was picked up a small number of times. The CDR3 sequence: CASSPGNEQFF. In DNA, the CDR3 is TGCGCCAGCAGTCCCGGGAATGAGCAGTTCTTC. The J gene is TRBJ2-1, the V gene TRBV4-1; no definite D call. CDR3 length: 11 residues. The germline CDR1 and CDR2 sequences are MGHRA and YSYEKL. The ends were cut back, 6 bases at V and 7 bases at J, with 7 bases in the middle.

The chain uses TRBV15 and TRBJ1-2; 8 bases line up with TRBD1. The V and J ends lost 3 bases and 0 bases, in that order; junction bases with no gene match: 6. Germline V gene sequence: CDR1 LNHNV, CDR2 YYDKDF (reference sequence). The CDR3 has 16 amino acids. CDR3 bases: TGTGCCACCAGCAGCCCCAGGGACAGGCCTAACTATGGCTACACCTTC. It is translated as CATSSPRDRPNYGYTF.